These T cell receptor beta chains were read from a single sample in a study of T cells in Graves' hyperthyroidism and ophthalmopathy. TCRdb independently ran MiXCR on the multiplex PCR reads; one entry per CDR3 protein. Of approximately 500,000 distinct CDR3 sequences listed, roughly 50% are singletons. Material for sequencing was peripheral blood or thyroid tissue (not recorded which). These receptors were obtained from a woman younger than 35 with Graves' hyperthyroidism. The conserved cysteine and the conserved F or W are not part of the CDR3 here.

TRBJ2-7 | TRBV27 | ASSGTYGTSSEQY
TRBJ2-2 | TRBV29-1 | SVVGNTGELF
TRBJ2-7 | TRBV19 | ASSLPGLGTYEQY
TRBJ2-2 | TRBV7-9 | ASSIPWTSGRADTGELF
TRBJ2-7 | TRBV4-1 | ASSQESGGAWYEQY
TRBJ1-5 | TRBV7-2 | ASRGSSGRPQH
TRBJ2-2 | TRBV7-9 | ASSLAEFYGGELF
TRBJ1-4 | TRBV12-3/TRBV12-4 | ASSHGQVNEKLF
TRBJ2-5 | TRBV6-1 | ASSNRDNQPQY
TRBJ2-1 | TRBV14 | ASSWAINEQF
TRBJ2-5 | TRBV25-1 | ARDTGDWETQY
TRBJ2-6 | TRBV2 | ASRDGYSGANVLT
TRBJ1-2 | TRBV29-1 | SVMPGQSIYGYT
TRBJ1-1 | TRBV7-9 | ASREGGSMNTEAF
TRBJ1-1 | TRBV14 | ASSQTGTGEAF
TRBJ2-7 | TRBV2 | ASSESRWDYEQY
TRBJ1-1 | TRBV25-1 | ASSELDRAAEAF
TRBJ1-3 | TRBV20-1 | SAREGGGNIY
TRBJ2-5 | TRBV5-4 | ASRSDWTSIKTQY
TRBJ1-4 | TRBV7-9 | ASSAGEGGEKLF
TRBJ2-5 | TRBV24-1 | ATSDLTSGPGETQY
TRBJ1-5 | TRBV7-6 | ASSHGTGHQH
TRBJ1-1 | TRBV25-1 | AISESDRDTEAF
TRBJ2-5 | TRBV10-3 | AIRLAAQETQY
TRBJ2-7 | TRBV6-4 | ASSDSSSGRQY
TRBJ1-2 | TRBV5-1 | ASSLEWGPSNGYT
TRBJ1-3 | TRBV2 | ASSVQRTGGGSGNTIY
TRBJ1-6 | TRBV20-1 | SAGGQGRRSPLH
TRBJ1-5 | TRBV7-9 | ASSFPTSGQETQH